The 27 T cell receptor beta chains in this list originate from one sample, sequenced in a study of cytomegalovirus exposure and HLA in healthy donors. PCR used 60 Vbeta primers and 13 Jbeta primers. TCRdb keeps only in-frame clones here, not all; method: immunoSEQ multiplex PCR. The sample lists about 61,000 clones; about 90% were seen once. Specimen: PBMCs. The receptor set was obtained from a man younger than 40 in good health and CMV-seropositive.

This chain uses TRBV11-3 with TRBJ2-2; 9 bases agree with TRBD1. The trim removed 2 bases at V and 0 bases at J, leaving 1 base unmatched. The germline CDR1 and CDR2 sequences are SGHNT and YENEEA. CDR3 length: 16 amino acids. The CDR3 coding sequence is TGTGCCAGCAGCTTAACAGGGGGCACGAACACCGGGGAGCTGTTTTTT. It specifies CASSLTGGTNTGELFF.

J is TRBJ1-4 and V is TRBV5-6; D gene ambiguous. The CDR3 is made up of 16 amino acids. V lost 4 bases and J lost 4, with 17 bases in between. Germline lookup yields CDR1 SGHDT and CDR2 YYEEEE. The CDR3 DNA reads as TGTGCCAGCAGCCACCCGACATCTGGGAGTAATGAAAAACTGTTTTTT. Translated, it gives CASSHPTSGSNEKLFF.

The chain carries TRBV6-5 and TRBJ2-5; possible D gene TRBD1, 6 bases. The germline V gene has CDR1 MNHEY and CDR2 SVGAGI. The CDR3 length is 13 residues. The V and J ends lost 7 bases and 11 bases respectively, with 20 bases between them. The CDR3 protein is CASTAPTGLGQYF. CDR3 nucleotides: TGTGCCAGCACCGCACCGACAGGCCTTGGGCAGTACTTC.

This clone appeared a single time. J is TRBJ2-1 and V is TRBV14; 15 positions agree with TRBD2. The V gene end was trimmed by 5 bases and the J gene end by 8 bases; junction bases not matched to a gene: 4. The CDR3 has 15 amino acids. Looked up from germline, CDR1 is SGHDN and CDR2 is FVKESK. The CDR3 DNA follows: TGTGCCAGCAGCACAGGGACTAGCGGGGGGTATGAGCAGTTCTTC. This gives the protein CASSTGTSGGYEQFF. The variable domain in full, with the rest retrieved from reference TRBV14 and TRBJ2-1, is EAGVTQFPSHSVIEKGQTVTLRCDPISGHDNLYWYRRVMGKEIKFLLHFVKESKQDESGMPNNRFLAERTGGTYSTLKVQPAELEDSGVYFCASSTGTSGGYEQFFGPGTRLTVL.

This chain links TRBV5-4 with TRBJ2-5; 11 bases agree with TRBD1. The CDR3 has 16 residues. From germline, CDR1 is SGHNT and CDR2 YYREEE (reference sequence). V shed 6 bases and J 0 bases; nucleotides not matched to a gene: 7. The CDR3 region has the DNA TGTGCCAGCAAGGTCGGGGACAGGGGGGACCAAGAGACCCAGTACTTC. The encoded protein is CASKVGDRGDQETQYF.

V and J are TRBV2 and TRBJ1-1; D perhaps matches TRBD1 (5 bases). The CDR3 extends over 16 amino acids. Germline assignment: CDR1 SNHLY and CDR2 FYNNEI. Trimming cost V 2 bases and J 3 bases, with 16 bases left between them. The CDR3 DNA sequence: TGTGCCAGCAGTGAAAATCCCTCATCGACAGACACTGAAGCTTTCTTT. It encodes CASSENPSSTDTEAFF.

The rearrangement joins TRBV10-3 to TRBJ2-3; 11 bases agree with TRBD1. V lost 2 bases and J lost 5; bases outside the gene matches: 3. Germline CDR1 and CDR2: ENHRY and SYGVKD. The CDR3 has 15 amino acids. The DNA for the CDR3 is TGTGCCATCAGTGAGAGGACAGGGGGCATAGATACGCAGTATTTT. It yields the protein CAISERTGGIDTQYF.

The CDR3 spells CAISERIAGEGYEQYF. The CDR3 nucleotides are TGTGCCATCAGTGAACGTATAGCGGGAGAGGGATACGAGCAGTACTTC. The J gene is TRBJ2-7, the V gene TRBV10-3; 9 nucleotides agree with TRBD2. The CDR3 length is 16 residues. CDR1 is ENHRY, CDR2 SYGVKD, per germline. V lost 3 bases and J lost 4; bases outside the gene matches: 10.

This clone appeared once. This is likely a read error, given that the CDR3 carries no conserved phenylalanine or tryptophan at its end. This chain uses TRBV7-2 with TRBJ2-7; TRBD2 aligns across 7 bases. Germline assignment: CDR1 SGHTA and CDR2 FQGNSA. CDR3 length equals 17 residues. With V trimmed by 0 bases and J by 0 bases, 8 bases remained unmatched. This CDR3 reads CASSLALATSYSYEQYL. CDR3 coding DNA: TGTGCCAGCAGCTTAGCACTAGCGACCTCCTACTCCTACGAGCAGTACCTC.

This chain uses TRBV6-1 with TRBJ2-7; maybe TRBD1 (6 bases). The CDR3 consists of 15 residues. Looked up from germline, CDR1 is MNHNS and CDR2 is SASEGT. V was cut by 3 bases and J by 9 bases, with 21 bases left in between. The chain's CDR3 is CASSDLETGGRWQYF. In nucleotides, the CDR3 is TGTGCCAGCAGTGACTTGGAGACAGGAGGTCGATGGCAGTACTTC.

CDR3 bases: TGTGCCAGCACACCCGGCGGGAGTGTGACCGGGGAGCTGTTTTTT. Encoded protein: CASTPGGSVTGELFF. This sequence joins TRBV9 and TRBJ2-2; 7 bases map to TRBD2. The CDR3 extends over 15 amino acids. V lost 6 bases and J lost 5; bases outside the gene matches: 10. Germline CDR1 SGDLS, CDR2 YYNGEE.

The chain couples TRBV28 to TRBJ2-1, with TRBD1 as a possible D gene (6 bases). The CDR3 covers 15 residues. V was trimmed by 4 bases and J by 2 bases, leaving 12 bases between them. Germline CDR1 is MDHEN and CDR2 is SYDVKM. CDR3 region: CASSSRDKPYNEQFF. The CDR3, as DNA: TGTGCCAGCAGTTCCCGGGACAAACCCTACAATGAGCAGTTCTTC.

This chain connects TRBV6-1 to TRBJ2-7; 11 bases line up with TRBD1. Germline CDR1 is MNHNS and CDR2 is SASEGT. V lost 10 bases and J lost 6; bases outside the gene matches: 8. The CDR3 extends over 13 amino acids. In DNA form, the CDR3 reads TGTGCCACCCGCGGGACAGGGGGAGCCGAGCAGTACTTC. As protein: CATRGTGGAEQYF.

The chain combines TRBV7-6 with TRBJ2-7, with 7 bases aligning to TRBD2. Germline V gene lookup returns CDR1 SGHVS and CDR2 FNYEAQ. V was clipped by 5 bases and J by 2 bases; unmatched bases: 9. The CDR3 has 15 residues. CDR3: CASSTGGSSAYEQYF. In DNA, the CDR3 is TGTGCCAGCAGCACGGGGGGTAGCAGCGCCTACGAGCAGTACTTC.

The chain recombines TRBV5-1 with TRBJ2-1, with TRBD1 matching 7 bases. This CDR3 has 15 residues. J was trimmed by 8 bases and V by 0 bases; bases with no gene match: 8. CDR1 SGHRS and CDR2 YFSETQ come from the germline V gene. CDR3 amino acids: CASSLGQGQWDEQFF. In DNA form, the CDR3 reads TGCGCCAGCAGCTTGGGACAGGGACAATGGGATGAGCAGTTCTTC.

The chain uses TRBV30 and TRBJ1-1; possible D gene TRBD1, 5 bases. Germline CDR1 is GTSNPN and CDR2 is SVGIG (reference sequence). V dropped 3 bases and J dropped 4 bases, with 12 bases sitting between them. This CDR3 spans 13 amino acids. CDR3 nucleotides: TGTGCCTGGAGATGGGGGGGAAGCACTGAAGCTTTCTTT. Amino acids: CAWRWGGSTEAFF.

The DNA of the CDR3 is TGTGCCAGCAGCGCCGGGGGAAGCGGGAGGTGGAAGCAGTACTTC. Translation: CASSAGGSGRWKQYF. The chain employs TRBV7-6 and TRBJ2-7, with 9 bases aligning to TRBD2. V shed 5 bases, J shed 8 bases, and the junction held 13 bases outside the gene matches. This CDR3 contains 15 residues. Per the germline V gene, CDR1 is SGHVS and CDR2 is FNYEAQ.

This clone was observed a few times. The chain employs TRBV25-1 and TRBJ2-1; 9 nucleotides align to TRBD2. Germline V gene sequence: CDR1 MGHDK, CDR2 SYGVNS. Trimming at V came to 2 bases and at J to 6 bases, leaving 8 bases not matched to a gene. This CDR3 comprises 16 residues. The CDR3 coding sequence is TGTGCCAGCAGTGAACAAAAGGCGGGAGGGCCCAATGAGCAGTTCTTC. Amino acids: CASSEQKAGGPNEQFF. Drawing the rest from reference TRBV25-1 and TRBJ2-1, the complete variable domain is EADIYQTPRYLVIGTGKKITLECSQTMGHDKMYWYQQDPGMELHLIHYSYGVNSTEKGDLSSESTVSRIRTEHFPLTLESARPSHTSQYLCASSEQKAGGPNEQFFGPGTRLTVL.

This chain connects TRBV18 to TRBJ2-7; 12 nucleotides match TRBD2. Germline V gene lookup returns CDR1 KGHSH and CDR2 LQKENI. The CDR3 consists of 16 residues. J was trimmed by 2 bases and V by 0 bases; bases with no gene match: 2. Here the CDR3 reads CASSPPTSGSPYEQYF. The CDR3 nucleotides are TGTGCCAGCTCACCACCGACTAGCGGGAGCCCCTACGAGCAGTACTTC.

The rearrangement joins TRBV7-5 to TRBJ1-5. TRBV7-5 counts as a pseudogene. The CDR3 spans 13 residues. The CDR3: CASSFGGNQPQHF. CDR3 in DNA: TGTGCCAGCAGCTTCGGAGGGAATCAGCCCCAGCATTTT.

The chain couples TRBV6-5 to TRBJ1-4, with 9 bases lining up with TRBD1. V shed 5 bases and J 11 bases; nucleotides not matched to a gene: 6. CDR1 MNHEY and CDR2 SVGAGI come from the germline V gene. This CDR3 has 13 residues. The CDR3 DNA sequence: TGTGCCAGCAGTCCCGGACAGGGGCGGAAACTGTTTTTT. It is translated as CASSPGQGRKLFF.

The chain has TRBV11-2 and TRBJ1-1; 8 positions match TRBD1. After removal of 0 bases from V and 1 base from J, the junction contained 1 base not matched to a gene. Germline V CDR1 and CDR2: SGHAT, FQNNGV. CDR3 length: 15 amino acids. In DNA form, the CDR3 reads TGTGCCAGCAGCTTAGAGACAGGGGAGAACACTGAAGCTTTCTTT. Protein sequence: CASSLETGENTEAFF.

CDR3 sequence (DNA): TGTGCCAGCAGTTCCACAGGGGGCGAAACAGATACGCAGTATTTT. Protein: CASSSTGGETDTQYF. The chain combines TRBV28 with TRBJ2-3; 9 bases align to TRBD1. This CDR3 has 15 residues. Trimming removed 4 bases from V and 3 bases from J; junction bases left unmatched: 5. Germline lookup yields CDR1 MDHEN and CDR2 SYDVKM. The whole variable domain, filled in from reference TRBV28 and TRBJ2-3, reads DVKVTQSSRYLVKRTGEKVFLECVQDMDHENMFWYRQDPGLGLRLIYFSYDVKMKEKGDIPEGYSVSREKKERFSLILESASTNQTSMYLCASSSTGGETDTQYFGPGTRLTVL.

The chain couples TRBV2 to TRBJ2-5, with D possibly being TRBD2 (6 bases). The V end lost 10 bases, the J end lost 3 bases, and 15 bases lay between the germline ends. This CDR3 spans 13 amino acids. Germline V gene data show CDR1 as SNHLY and CDR2 as FYNNEI. CDR3 bases: TGTGCCACCATAAGGGGCGGGGAAGAGACCCAGTACTTC. Encoded protein: CATIRGGEETQYF.

The CDR3: CASSLERYYEQYF. The CDR3 DNA sequence: TGTGCCAGCAGCTTGGAGCGGTACTACGAGCAGTACTTC. The chain combines TRBV7-8 with TRBJ2-7; D may be TRBD2 (5 bases). Trimming left V 3 bases short and J 3 bases short, with 9 bases between. This CDR3 is 13 amino acids long. Germline lookup yields CDR1 SGHVS and CDR2 FQNEAQ.

V gene TRBV7-9 combines with J gene TRBJ2-7, with TRBD2 as a possible D gene (7 bases). Per germline, CDR1 SEHNR and CDR2 FQNEAQ (reference sequence). The CDR3 is 16 amino acids. V was trimmed by 5 bases and J by 5 bases, leaving 22 bases between them. CDR3 sequence reads: CASSPGGGATRDEQYF. For the CDR3, the DNA is TGTGCCAGCAGCCCCGGAGGGGGGGCGACGAGGGACGAGCAGTACTTC.

The chain combines TRBV4-3 with TRBJ2-1; 13 nucleotides line up with TRBD2. Germline V gene lookup returns CDR1 LGHNA and CDR2 YSLEER. The CDR3 has 17 amino acids. The V segment lost 0 bases and the J segment 6 bases; nucleotides outside the gene matches: 5. This CDR3 is CASSQDQRTSGSNEQFF. CDR3 nucleotides: TGCGCCAGCAGCCAAGACCAGAGGACTAGCGGGAGCAATGAGCAGTTCTTC.